Shown below are 30 T cell receptor beta chains from a single sample sequenced in a study of T-cell memory formation after mild COVID-19. Via MiXCR, TCRdb re-called the 5' RACE reads, giving one row per CDR3 protein. This sample has approximately 500,000 distinct CDR3 sequences; roughly 25% occur once, and the top ten carry under 15%. The sequenced material came from PBMCs or a T cell subset sorted from them (not recorded which). The source of these receptors is an adult woman who had mild COVID-19 (a few samples of this study predate the infection). Cell type and time point are not known.

In this sample, this clonotype turned up many times. The gene calls are TRBV12-3 or TRBV12-4 and TRBJ2-7; D gene ambiguous. Trimming stripped 4 bases from V and 0 bases from J, with 7 bases between. The CDR3 is 13 amino acids. The CDR3 bases are TGTGCCAGCAGTTGGTCAGCCTCCTACGAGCAGTACTTC. Translating gives CASSWSASYEQYF.

The chain's CDR3 is CASPSGANEAFF. In nucleotides, the CDR3 is TGTGCCAGTCCTTCAGGGGCTAATGAAGCTTTCTTT. The rearrangement joins TRBV7-9 to TRBJ1-1; perhaps TRBD1 as D (6 bases). From germline, CDR1 is SEHNR and CDR2 FQNEAQ (reference sequence). CDR3 length: 12 residues. Trimming cost V 9 bases and J 7 bases, with 15 bases left between them.

The chain links TRBV11-2 to TRBJ2-1, with D perhaps being TRBD1 or TRBD2 (6 bases each). The V end was cut by 8 bases, the J end by 8 bases, with 16 bases between. CDR3 length equals 13 residues. CDR1 is SGHAT, CDR2 FQNNGV, per germline. The chain's CDR3 is CASGGIQGYEQFF. CDR3 coding DNA: TGTGCCAGCGGAGGGATACAGGGTTATGAGCAGTTCTTC.

The rearrangement uses TRBV12-3 or TRBV12-4 and TRBJ2-5; D unresolved. The CDR3 length is 14 residues. The ends were cut back, 4 bases at V and 6 bases at J, with 15 bases in the middle. For the CDR3, the DNA is TGTGCCAGCAGTTCCCCGATGACCCCGCAGACCCAGTACTTC. Its translation: CASSSPMTPQTQYF.

Here the CDR3 DNA reads TGTGCCACCAGCAGTAGTAGCCCGGGACAGACATACTCGTACCAAGAGACCCAGTACTTC. This gives the protein CATSSSSPGQTYSYQETQYF. The chain links TRBV15 to TRBJ2-5; 7 bases fit TRBD1. CDR1 is LNHNV, CDR2 YYDKDF, per germline (reference sequence). This CDR3 spans 20 amino acids. Trimming at V came to 3 bases and at J to 0 bases, leaving 19 bases not matched to a gene.

This clonotype was observed a few times. The chain employs TRBV19 and TRBJ1-1; D is perhaps TRBD1 (5 bases). This CDR3 region has 13 residues. Germline V CDR1 and CDR2: LNHDA, SQIVND (reference sequence). Trimming shortened V by 4 bases and J by 6 bases, and 12 bases separated the two germline ends. The CDR3 nucleotides are TGTGCCAGTAGTAGCCTCGGGGGGGCTGAAGCTTTCTTT. Protein: CASSSLGGAEAFF.

In its sample, this clonotype was seen once. The chain combines TRBV7-9 with TRBJ1-2; no reliable D call. The CDR3 sequence is 12 residues long. V was trimmed by 3 bases and J by 8 bases, leaving 10 bases between them. The germline V gene has CDR1 SEHNR and CDR2 FQNEAQ (reference sequence). Written as DNA, the CDR3 is TGTGCCAGCAGCTTCTCTCCGGAAGGCTACACCTTC. Translation gives CASSFSPEGYTF.

This clonotype was recorded a few times. The chain combines TRBV7-8 with TRBJ2-1; D not resolved. The CDR3 has 11 residues. V dropped 3 bases and J dropped 9 bases, with 6 bases sitting between them. Germline V lookup: CDR1 SGHVS, CDR2 FQNEAQ. CDR3 amino acids: CASSLVFEQFF. The CDR3 bases are TGTGCCAGCAGCTTGGTATTTGAGCAGTTCTTC. The complete variable domain, with remaining parts taken from reference TRBV7-8 and TRBJ2-1, reads GAGVSQSPRYKVAKRGQDVALRCDPISGHVSLFWYQQALGQGPEFLTYFQNEAQLDKSGLPSDRFFAERPEGSVSTLKIQRTQQEDSAVYLCASSLVFEQFFGPGTRLTVL.

The table lists this clonotype with a few counts. The V gene is TRBV25-1, the J gene TRBJ2-7, with 8 bases lining up with TRBD2. The ends lost 11 bases at V and 0 bases at J; junction bases unmatched: 6. The CDR3 runs 13 residues. Germline CDR1 and CDR2: MGHDK and SYGVNS. In DNA, the CDR3 is TGTGCCTCGCGGGGGGCTGCCTCCTACGAGCAGTACTTC. It translates to CASRGAASYEQYF.

This clonotype has more than one count but fewer than ten. The rearrangement links TRBV5-1 to TRBJ1-1, with a tentative D call TRBD1 (6 bases). The CDR3 runs 15 residues. Per the germline V gene, CDR1 is SGHRS and CDR2 is YFSETQ. The V and J ends lost 4 bases and 11 bases respectively, with 24 bases between them. CDR3 amino acids: CASSPRGGESDDAFF. In DNA, the CDR3 is TGCGCCAGCAGCCCCAGGGGAGGGGAAAGCGATGACGCTTTCTTT.

This clonotype appeared many times. The gene calls are TRBV5-6 and TRBJ2-1; 8 bases align to TRBD2. V shed 4 bases, J shed 5 bases, and the junction held 8 bases outside the gene matches. The CDR3 runs to 15 residues. CDR1 SGHDT and CDR2 YYEEEE come from the germline V gene. CDR3 in DNA: TGTGCCAGCAGCGCCGCGGGAGGCCCCCACAATGAGCAGTTCTTC. Protein product: CASSAAGGPHNEQFF.

Written as DNA, the CDR3 is TGTGCCTGGACCACCTCAGGACGGCTTAACACTGAAGCTTTCTTT. This sequence encodes CAWTTSGRLNTEAFF. This chain connects TRBV30 to TRBJ1-1; no clear D. The germline V gene encodes CDR1 GTSNPN and CDR2 SVGIG (reference sequence). Trimming took off 4 bases at V and 2 bases at J, with 17 bases between the two ends. This CDR3 has 15 amino acids.

In this sample, this clonotype turned up a few times. V and J are TRBV7-2 and TRBJ2-3, with a tentative D call TRBD2 (6 bases). CDR1 and CDR2 from the germline V gene are SGHTA and FQGNSA. This CDR3 has 15 amino acids. The V end was cut by 6 bases, the J end by 10 bases, with 23 bases between. CDR3 sequence reads: CASSWIRGTDRAQYF. The CDR3 DNA is TGTGCCAGCAGTTGGATTCGCGGGACTGATCGTGCGCAGTATTTT.

This clonotype was picked up a small number of times. This chain joins TRBV11-2 and TRBJ2-1; D gene uncertain. The CDR3 length is 15 residues. Germline CDR1 and CDR2: SGHAT and FQNNGV. Trimming left V 0 bases short and J 2 bases short, with 8 bases between. DNA of the CDR3: TGTGCCAGCAGCTTAGAATTCACGCCCTACAATGAGCAGTTCTTC. Translated: CASSLEFTPYNEQFF.

This clonotype was seen ten or more times. V gene TRBV18 combines with J gene TRBJ2-1; D may be TRBD2 (5 bases). The CDR3 is 19 amino acids. Germline-derived CDR1 and CDR2 are KGHSH and LQKENI. The germline V and J ends were trimmed by 3 bases and 0 bases, with 21 bases remaining between them. Written as DNA, the CDR3 is TGTGCCAGCTCACCCCGGACGGGGTCCCGTTCGAGCTCCTACAATGAGCAGTTCTTC. This gives the protein CASSPRTGSRSSSYNEQFF.

The gene calls are TRBV5-1 and TRBJ1-2; possible D gene TRBD1, 6 bases. The CDR3 runs to 13 residues. V was pared by 6 bases and J by 3 bases, with 12 bases between. Germline lookup yields CDR1 SGHRS and CDR2 YFSETQ. The CDR3 bases are TGCGCCAGCACGACGGCAGGGGACTATGGCTACACCTTC. This encodes CASTTAGDYGYTF.

The chain links TRBV7-6 to TRBJ1-3, with 11 nucleotides matching TRBD1. CDR3 length: 16 amino acids. Germline CDR1 SGHVS, CDR2 FNYEAQ. The V gene end was trimmed by 5 bases and the J gene end by 4 bases; junction bases not matched to a gene: 7. CDR3 in DNA: TGTGCCAGCAGCCGTGGACAGGGGGCCGGAGGAAACACCATATATTTT. This codes for CASSRGQGAGGNTIYF.

Turning to this clonotype: Without the conserved terminal phenylalanine or tryptophan, this CDR3 likely stems from a read error. No DNA is shown, since the ends of the CDR3 on it are uncertain; the CDR3 is the one TCRdb lists. The rearrangement uses TRBV12-3 or TRBV12-4 and TRBJ1-5. The CDR3 has 13 residues if both end residues are counted. The CDR3 is CASSVATTGPQFL.

V usage is TRBV20-1 and J usage is TRBJ1-3, with 10 bases matching TRBD1. Germline CDR1 reads DFQATT; CDR2 reads SNEGSKA (reference sequence). J lost 4 bases, V lost 5 bases, and 5 bases had no gene match. The CDR3 contains 14 residues. The CDR3 coding sequence is TGCAGTGCTCGACAGGGGGCGCTCGGAAACACCATATATTTT. Protein: CSARQGALGNTIYF.

The genes are TRBV29-1 and TRBJ1-1, with 8 bases aligning to TRBD1. This CDR3 has 12 amino acids. J was trimmed by 1 base and V by 7 bases; bases with no gene match: 2. Germline CDR1 is SQVTM and CDR2 is ANQGSEA. CDR3 region: CSGDRKNTEAFF. As DNA, the CDR3 is TGCAGCGGGGACAGGAAGAACACTGAAGCTTTCTTT.

The rearrangement uses TRBV6-6 and TRBJ2-5; 7 bases are a match to TRBD2. The germline V gene has CDR1 MNHNY and CDR2 SVGAGI (reference sequence). The CDR3 runs 15 residues. The V gene end was trimmed by 5 bases and the J gene end by 2 bases; junction bases not matched to a gene: 8. The chain's CDR3 is CASSTPGLRQETQYF. The DNA of the CDR3 is TGTGCCAGCAGTACCCCGGGACTACGGCAAGAGACCCAGTACTTC.

Only a few counts were recorded for this clonotype. The chain combines TRBV4-3 with TRBJ1-2; 8 bases line up with TRBD1. The junction had 9 bases not matched to a gene; V was cut back by 0 bases and J by 9 bases. The CDR3 runs 15 residues. CDR1 is LGHNA, CDR2 YSLEER, per germline. This CDR3 reads CASSQDVQGALRYTF. CDR3 bases: TGCGCCAGCAGCCAAGATGTGCAGGGGGCCCTACGCTACACCTTC.

The table lists this clonotype with a few counts. The V gene is TRBV6-5, the J gene TRBJ1-1, with TRBD1 matching over 11 bases. V was clipped by 2 bases and J by 4 bases; unmatched bases: 9. Germline values: CDR1 MNHEY, CDR2 SVGAGI. This CDR3 is built from 17 residues. CDR3 sequence (DNA): TGTGCCAGCAGTTACCTGGGACAGGGGGTAATAGGCACTGAAGCTTTCTTT. It codes for CASSYLGQGVIGTEAFF.

The chain uses TRBV5-6 and TRBJ1-2, with D hard to call. V dropped 5 bases and J dropped 4 bases, with 12 bases sitting between them. The CDR3 totals 13 residues. The germline V gene has CDR1 SGHDT and CDR2 YYEEEE. The CDR3 is CASSNDLTYGYTF. The CDR3 bases are TGTGCCAGCAGTAACGATTTGACCTATGGCTACACCTTC.

This clonotype was detected only once. This clone may be a read error of a much larger clone one base away. In nucleotides, the CDR3 is TGCAGGGCTCCTCTAGCGGGTAACACCAAAAACATTCAGTACTTC. Its translation: CRAPLAGNTKNIQYF. The V and J genes are TRBV20-1 and TRBJ2-4, with TRBD2 matching over 8 bases. CDR1 DFQATT and CDR2 SNEGSKA come from the germline V gene (reference sequence). The CDR3 consists of 15 residues.

This clonotype appeared a few times. This chain links TRBV18 with TRBJ2-7; 9 bases map to TRBD2. V lost 3 bases, J lost 4 bases, and 10 bases stayed unmatched. Looked up from germline, CDR1 is KGHSH and CDR2 is LQKENI. The CDR3 has 16 residues. CDR3 in amino acids: CASSPGGGRAGYEQYF. Here the CDR3 DNA reads TGTGCCAGCTCACCCGGTGGCGGGAGGGCCGGATACGAGCAGTACTTC. Complete variable domain (other parts from reference TRBV18 and TRBJ2-7): NAGVMQNPRHLVRRRGQEARLRCSPMKGHSHVYWYRQLPEEGLKFMVYLQKENIIDESGMPKERFSAEFPKEGPSILRIQQVVRGDSAAYFCASSPGGGRAGYEQYFGPGTRLTVT.

The genes are TRBV19 and TRBJ1-2; D is undetermined. This CDR3 contains 14 residues. The V and J ends lost 3 bases and 8 bases respectively, with 16 bases between them. CDR1 LNHDA and CDR2 SQIVND come from the germline V gene (reference sequence). CDR3 sequence reads: CASSMRGGEEGYTF. Written as DNA, the CDR3 is TGTGCCAGTAGTATGAGAGGTGGGGAAGAGGGCTACACCTTC.

This chain links TRBV12-3 or TRBV12-4 with TRBJ1-2, with TRBD1 as a possible D gene (6 bases). V gave up 2 bases and J gave up 7 bases, with 11 bases separating them. The CDR3 sequence is 13 residues long. DNA for the CDR3: TGTGCCAGCAGTTTAACAGGGCTGGGTGGCTACACCTTC. It codes for CASSLTGLGGYTF.

This chain uses TRBV5-1 with TRBJ1-2; D unclear. Germline-derived CDR1 and CDR2 are SGHRS and YFSETQ. This CDR3 region has 16 residues. The ends were cut back, 3 bases at V and 3 bases at J, with 18 bases in the middle. The CDR3 spells CASSWSPPDTYYGYTF. The CDR3 DNA is TGCGCCAGCAGCTGGTCCCCACCCGACACTTACTATGGCTACACCTTC. The full variable domain, in which reference TRBV5-1 and TRBJ1-2 provide the parts outside the CDR3, is KAGVTQTPRYLIKTRGQQVTLSCSPISGHRSVSWYQQTPGQGLQFLFEYFSETQRNKGNFPGRFSGRQFSNSRSEMNVSTLELGDSALYLCASSWSPPDTYYGYTFGSGTRLTVV.

This clonotype was observed a few times. This chain links TRBV20-1 with TRBJ2-5, with a tentative D call TRBD2 (6 bases). V lost 6 bases and J 3 bases, leaving 14 bases between the germline ends. The germline gives CDR1 DFQATT, CDR2 SNEGSKA (reference sequence). This CDR3 is 13 amino acids long. CDR3: CSAPKPGEETQYF. DNA of the CDR3: TGCAGTGCACCGAAACCGGGGGAAGAGACCCAGTACTTC.